This TCR beta chain was sequenced for a study of beta chain features in type 1 diabetes. The sequenced template was cDNA made from the entire isolated RNA. Samples of naive, central memory and regulatory T cells yielded a mean of approximately 3.7 million reads. Here immunoSEQ multiplex PCR was the method, and the copy in TCRdb shows in-frame clones only, minus some. The table has 400,000 to 450,000 clones, approximately 15% seen once. Sorting that relied on CD45RO/CCR7/CD25/CD127/CD95/CD27 yielded CD4+ naive, central memory, regulatory and stem cell-like memory cells. Germline loops: CDR1 SGHVS, CDR2 FNYEAQ. V was trimmed by 0 bases and J by 7 bases, leaving 7 bases between them. CDR3 length: 13 amino acids.

This clonotype originated in a young man in good health. Sample: naive CD4+ T cells from blood. The rearrangement links TRBV7-6 to TRBJ2-1, with D possibly being TRBD1 (5 bases). This CDR3 reads CASSLAPGNEQFF. In DNA, the CDR3 is TGTGCCAGCAGCTTAGCGCCAGGGAATGAGCAGTTCTTC. Looking up the rest from reference TRBV7-6 and TRBJ2-1 gives the full variable domain: GAGVSQSPRYKVTKRGQDVALRCDPISGHVSLYWYRQALGQGPEFLTYFNYEAQQDKSGLPNDRFSAERPEGSISTLTIQRTEQRDSAMYRCASSLAPGNEQFFGPGTRLTVL.